This entry describes one T cell receptor beta chain. What it binds is not known. V shed 1 base and J shed 8 bases, with 18 bases lying between them. Per the germline V gene, CDR1 is MNHGY and CDR2 is SVAAGI. The length of the CDR3 is 17 residues. The immunoSEQ assay was version 4, run in survey mode. Using immunoSEQ multiplex PCR, the repertoire was profiled, and TCRdb retains in-frame clones only, with some absent. The sample comprises under 60,000 clones, 75% to 85% of which are singletons, and 3% rests with the top ten. This specimen comes from a study of persistence of HIV-infected CD4 T cells. Study overall: CD4+ T cells responding to CMV or HIV-1 Gag were isolated.

Whole-study findings and limits: TCR oligoclonality correlated with proviral oligoclonality in the same sorted populations. The rare CMV-responding cells with HIV-1 proviruses were not separately TCR-sequenced.

Stimulation used 7.5 to 10 ug/mL lysate from CMV-infected fibroblasts. Memory cells lacking CD40L and CD69 with high CD45RO were sorted. The sequence was collected from an adult man with HIV who was CMV-seropositive. Source: CD4+ T cells sorted from PBMCs after approximately 18-hour stimulation, taken from a patient who received antiretroviral therapy. The gene calls are TRBV6-9 and TRBJ1-6; D is unclear. The CDR3 sequence: CASSYYPEGPWDSPLHF. The DNA of the CDR3 is TGTGCCAGCAGTTATTATCCGGAAGGACCTTGGGATTCACCCCTCCACTTT.